Given below is one T cell receptor (beta chain) in context. The record originates from a study of CDR3 diversity in severe acne. MiXCR was run by TCRdb on the PCR reads, yielding one entry per CDR3 protein. The sample holds 89,000 or so distinct CDR3 sequences, about 50% seen once. After removal of 4 bases from V and 3 bases from J, the junction contained 2 bases not matched to a gene. The CDR3 has 13 amino acids. Germline V CDR1 and CDR2: SGHTA, FQGNSA. This TCR came from a male donor in good health, serving as a control. Sequencing was carried out using blood. V and J are TRBV7-2 and TRBJ2-7; TRBD1 agrees at 8 bases. As DNA, the CDR3 is TGTGCCAGCAGCTCTACAGGGGGCTACGAGCAGTACTTC. The encoded protein is CASSSTGGYEQYF.